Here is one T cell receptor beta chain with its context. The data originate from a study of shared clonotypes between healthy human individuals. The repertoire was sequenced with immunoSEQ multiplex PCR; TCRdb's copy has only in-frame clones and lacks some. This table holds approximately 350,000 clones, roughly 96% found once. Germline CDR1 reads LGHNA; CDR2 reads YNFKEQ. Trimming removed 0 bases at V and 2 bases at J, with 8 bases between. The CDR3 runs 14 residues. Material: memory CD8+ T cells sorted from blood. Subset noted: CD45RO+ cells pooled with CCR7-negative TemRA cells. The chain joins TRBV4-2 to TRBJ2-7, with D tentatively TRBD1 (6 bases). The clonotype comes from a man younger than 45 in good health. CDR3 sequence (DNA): TGTGCCAGCAGCCAAGATAAGGGGGCCTACGAGCAGTACTTC. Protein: CASSQDKGAYEQYF.